Following are 32 T cell receptor beta chains from one sample sequenced in a study of blood T cells in healthy people across ages. The authors ran a second PCR of 7 to 11 cycles using a sample-barcoded 5' primer and a J-beta primer mix. Each CDR3 protein is one row after TCRdb ran MiXCR on the 5' RACE reads. This table holds 730,000 or so distinct CDR3 sequences, around 41% found once. The sample was blood. Source of these receptors: a man aged 80 or over in good health.

The genes are TRBV28 and TRBJ2-3; D not resolved. The CDR3 has 15 residues. Trimming shortened V by 2 bases and J by 2 bases, and 11 bases separated the two germline ends. Germline CDR1 MDHEN, CDR2 SYDVKM. The CDR3 loop is CASSLRDRFTDTQYF. The CDR3 DNA sequence: TGTGCCAGCAGTTTACGAGATAGGTTCACAGATACGCAGTATTTT.

This clonotype was recorded a few times. The rearrangement joins TRBV7-8 to TRBJ2-3; 8 bases fit TRBD1. Trimming cost V 1 base and J 4 bases; bases outside gene matches: 7. CDR1 and CDR2 from the germline V gene are SGHVS and FQNEAQ. CDR3 length: 16 amino acids. This CDR3 reads CASSLVGRGRADTQYF. The CDR3 DNA sequence: TGTGCCAGCAGCTTAGTGGGCAGGGGGCGCGCAGATACGCAGTATTTT.

The rearrangement uses TRBV7-2 and TRBJ2-1; TRBD2 agrees at 7 bases. Losses at the gene ends were 0 bases for V and 4 bases for J; bases not matched to a gene: 3. This CDR3 contains 15 residues. Germline V lookup: CDR1 SGHTA, CDR2 FQGNSA. CDR3 amino acids: CASSLAGAGYNEQFF. In DNA form, the CDR3 reads TGTGCCAGCAGCTTAGCCGGAGCGGGATACAATGAGCAGTTCTTC. The full variable domain, with the rest looked up from reference TRBV7-2 and TRBJ2-1, is GAGVSQSPSNKVTEKGKDVELRCDPISGHTALYWYRQSLGQGLEFLIYFQGNSAPDKSGLPSDRFSAERTGGSVSTLTIQRTQQEDSAVYLCASSLAGAGYNEQFFGPGTRLTVL.

This chain links TRBV7-9 with TRBJ2-1; no firm D call. Germline CDR1 and CDR2: SEHNR and FQNEAQ (reference sequence). The CDR3 spans 13 residues. Between the trimmed V and J ends, which lost 1 base and 7 bases, there was a span of 8 bases. CDR3 bases: TGTGCCAGCAGCTTAGTGATGGTAAATGAGCAGTTCTTC. This translates into CASSLVMVNEQFF.

The V and J genes are TRBV18 and TRBJ2-5; D is unresolved. V was trimmed by 2 bases and J by 0 bases, leaving 16 bases between them. CDR3 length equals 17 residues. Germline V gives CDR1 KGHSH, CDR2 LQKENI. The CDR3 spells CASSPILLEQYQETQYF. CDR3 nucleotide sequence: TGTGCCAGCTCACCAATCCTCCTGGAACAGTACCAAGAGACCCAGTACTTC.

A word on this clonotype: It may be a read error: a sequence one base away is much more abundant. The V call is TRBV29-1, the J call TRBJ2-6; possibly TRBD1 for D (5 bases). The CDR3 sequence is 14 residues long. The germline gives CDR1 SQVTM, CDR2 ANQGSEA. CDR3 sequence reads: CSVEGSSGADVLTF. The CDR3 region has the DNA TGCAGCGTTGAGGGGTCCTCTGGGGCCGACGTCCTGACTTTC.

This clonotype was counted only a few times. The chain uses TRBV12-3 or TRBV12-4 and TRBJ2-3; TRBD1 aligns across 8 bases. V shed 5 bases, J shed 2 bases, and the junction held 6 bases outside the gene matches. The CDR3 is 15 amino acids. The chain's CDR3 is CASSPGTGYTDTQYF. The CDR3 DNA reads TGTGCCAGCAGTCCCGGGACAGGCTACACAGATACGCAGTATTTT.

This clonotype was seen only a few times. The chain links TRBV27 to TRBJ2-1; no definite D call. V was clipped by 5 bases and J by 0 bases, with 11 bases between them. This CDR3 comprises 15 residues. CDR1 is MNHEY and CDR2 is SMNVEV in the germline V gene (reference sequence). CDR3 DNA sequence: TGTGCCAGCAGTCAGTACCCCAGCTCCTACAATGAGCAGTTCTTC. Its translation: CASSQYPSSYNEQFF.

The chain has TRBV7-9 and TRBJ1-6, with D tentatively TRBD1 (6 bases). Looked up from germline, CDR1 is SEHNR and CDR2 is FQNEAQ (reference sequence). The V end was cut by 4 bases, the J end by 10 bases, with 17 bases between. CDR3 length: 15 amino acids. Here the CDR3 reads CASSSWDRQDSPLHF. The CDR3 bases are TGTGCCAGCAGCTCATGGGACCGACAGGACTCACCCCTCCACTTT. Using reference TRBV7-9 and TRBJ1-6 for the parts outside the CDR3, the full variable domain is DTGVSQNPRHKITKRGQNVTFRCDPISEHNRLYWYRQTLGQGPEFLTYFQNEAQLEKSRLLSDRFSAERPKGSFSTLEIQRTEQGDSAMYLCASSSWDRQDSPLHFGNGTRLTVT.

The V call is TRBV25-1, the J call TRBJ2-3; perhaps TRBD2 as D (5 bases). CDR3 length: 14 residues. V lost 1 base and J 4 bases, leaving 9 bases between the germline ends. Germline CDR1 reads MGHDK; CDR2 reads SYGVNS. The DNA for the CDR3 is TGTGCCAGCAGTGAATCCGGGAATGCAGATACGCAGTATTTT. Residues: CASSESGNADTQYF.

In this sample, this clonotype turned up a few times. Germline and junction disagree at one end, which may indicate a read error. The chain couples TRBV6-1 to TRBJ1-1; 10 nucleotides match TRBD1. There are 14 residues in the CDR3. From germline, CDR1 is MNHNS and CDR2 SASEGT. CDR3 in DNA: TGTGCCAGCAGTGGACAGGGGGCGAACACTGAGGCTTTCTTT. The encoded protein is CASSGQGANTEAFF.

This clonotype was seen only a few times. The V gene is TRBV7-2, the J gene TRBJ2-1; 9 nucleotides line up with TRBD2. The trim removed 0 bases at V and 4 bases at J, leaving 7 bases unmatched. Germline-derived CDR1 and CDR2 are SGHTA and FQGNSA. CDR3 length: 17 residues. The CDR3: CASSLATGLAEYNEQFF. Here the CDR3 DNA reads TGTGCCAGCAGCTTAGCCACGGGACTAGCAGAATACAATGAGCAGTTCTTC.

The V gene is TRBV20-1, the J gene TRBJ2-3, with 9 bases identical to TRBD2. This CDR3 contains 16 residues. Germline CDR1 reads DFQATT; CDR2 reads SNEGSKA (reference sequence). Trimming took 3 bases from V and 4 from J; bases not matched to a gene: 11. The CDR3 DNA sequence: TGCAGTGCTAGCGGCGTCGGTAGCGGGGGCTCAGATACGCAGTATTTT. Residues: CSASGVGSGGSDTQYF.

The chain recombines TRBV6-1 with TRBJ1-4, with 7 bases lining up with TRBD1. Germline CDR1 MNHNS, CDR2 SASEGT. CDR3 length equals 16 residues. With V trimmed by 4 bases and J by 4 bases, 9 bases remained unmatched. CDR3 loop: CASSAWVTGINEKLFF. CDR3 sequence (DNA): TGTGCCAGCAGTGCCTGGGTGACAGGGATTAATGAAAAACTGTTTTTT.

This clonotype was found a few times. The chain links TRBV5-1 to TRBJ2-7; possible D gene TRBD1, 5 bases. The V gene lost 4 bases and the J gene lost 1 base, with 15 bases spanning the gap. CDR1 and CDR2 (germline): SGHRS, YFSETQ. The CDR3 length is 15 residues. CDR3 nucleotide sequence: TGCGCCAGCAGCCCGGACATCCCGTATTCCTACGAGCAGTACTTC. This codes for CASSPDIPYSYEQYF.

V is TRBV21-1 and J is TRBJ2-3; the table's TRBD2 call for D was not verified on the DNA. TRBV21-1 counts as a pseudogene. This CDR3 spans 12 amino acids. The CDR3 spells CASTPPAGTQYF. The CDR3 DNA reads as TGTGCCAGCACCCCCCCGGCGGGCACGCAGTATTTT.

The chain combines TRBV18 with TRBJ2-7; TRBD2 aligns across 8 bases. The CDR3 spans 15 residues. The germline V gene encodes CDR1 KGHSH and CDR2 LQKENI. The V gene end was trimmed by 9 bases and the J gene end by 1 base; junction bases not matched to a gene: 11. CDR3 in DNA: TGTGCCAGTCGTACCAGAGCGGGGGAGTCCTACGAGCAGTACTTC. It translates to CASRTRAGESYEQYF.

The chain links TRBV7-2 to TRBJ2-1; 12 nucleotides line up with TRBD1. Germline-derived CDR1 and CDR2 are SGHTA and FQGNSA. The trim removed 5 bases at V and 3 bases at J, leaving 8 bases unmatched. This CDR3 comprises 17 residues. The CDR3 loop reads CASSLTGTGGVYNEQFF. CDR3 sequence (DNA): TGTGCCAGCAGCCTGACCGGGACAGGGGGCGTCTACAATGAGCAGTTCTTC.

The rearrangement uses TRBV7-2 and TRBJ2-2, with D unclear. The CDR3 is 17 amino acids. Germline loops: CDR1 SGHTA, CDR2 FQGNSA. The ends were cut back, 5 bases at V and 6 bases at J, with 22 bases in the middle. CDR3 nucleotide sequence: TGTGCCAGCAGCCTAGTACCTGGTCCATGGGGATCCGGGGAGCTGTTTTTT. Its translation is CASSLVPGPWGSGELFF.

As to this clonotype: An end of the junction differs from the germline gene, which may be a read error. V gene TRBV4-1 combines with J gene TRBJ1-4; D may be TRBD1 (5 bases). Germline CDR1 is MGHRA and CDR2 is YSYEKL. The CDR3 is 17 residues long. CDR3: CASSQGPSQGANEELFF. CDR3 in DNA: TGCGCCAGCAGCCAAGGACCTAGCCAGGGTGCAAATGAAGAACTGTTTTTT.

This clonotype was seen at least ten times. V gene TRBV12-3 or TRBV12-4 combines with J gene TRBJ2-7, with D perhaps TRBD1 (5 bases). This CDR3 comprises 12 residues. V was cut by 6 bases and J by 3 bases, with 9 bases left in between. CDR3 DNA: TGTGCCAGCAGCCCGACAGACTACGAGCAGTACTTC. It codes for CASSPTDYEQYF.

This clonotype was picked up a small number of times. The CDR3 bases are TGTGCCAGCAGCTCGGGACAGGGTTCCGAGCAGTACTTC. Protein product: CASSSGQGSEQYF. V and J are TRBV7-9 and TRBJ2-5; 9 nucleotides line up with TRBD1. The J call may not be correct, given that the DNA end is closer to TRBJ2-7. The V gene's germline CDR1 is SEHNR and CDR2 FQNEAQ (reference sequence). The CDR3 is made up of 13 amino acids.

This clonotype was recorded a few times. J is TRBJ2-3 and V is TRBV2; TRBD2 is a possible D gene (6 bases). Germline CDR1 SNHLY, CDR2 FYNNEI. V shed 1 base and J shed 2 bases, with 19 bases lying between them. This CDR3 comprises 18 residues. The CDR3, as DNA: TGTGCCAGCAGTGAAGGGACCGGTAGTGGAGGGTTCACAGATACGCAGTATTTT. This encodes CASSEGTGSGGFTDTQYF.

This clonotype was observed a single time. The CDR3 spells CASSLFGTNGSNTDTQYF. Here the CDR3 DNA reads TGTGCCAGCAGCTTATTTGGGACTAACGGGAGTAACACAGATACGCAGTATTTT. The chain couples TRBV7-3 to TRBJ2-3; 7 bases align to TRBD2. Germline V gene sequence: CDR1 SGHTA, CDR2 FQGTGA. With 2 bases clipped from V and 2 bases from J, the junction kept 13 bases outside the gene matches. CDR3 length equals 18 residues.

V usage is TRBV20-1 and J usage is TRBJ1-6; weak D call: TRBD1 (6 bases). Trimming pared 1 base from V and 9 bases from J, leaving 13 bases between. Germline CDR1 DFQATT, CDR2 SNEGSKA (reference sequence). The CDR3 extends over 14 amino acids. The CDR3 bases are TGCAGTGCTAGAGGAGGGGGAGTCGGTTCACCCCTCCACTTT. The encoded protein is CSARGGGVGSPLHF.

The rearrangement uses TRBV6-2 or TRBV6-3 and TRBJ1-2, with 7 nucleotides matching TRBD1. Germline lookup yields CDR1 MNHEY and CDR2 SVGEGT. The CDR3 extends over 13 amino acids. The junction had 7 bases not matched to a gene; V was cut back by 6 bases and J by 6 bases. The chain's CDR3 is CASSAAGTDGYTF. CDR3 DNA sequence: TGTGCCAGCAGCGCCGCAGGGACAGATGGCTACACCTTC.

The V call is TRBV28, the J call TRBJ2-3, with D perhaps matching TRBD1 or TRBD2 (5 bases each). CDR1 and CDR2 from the germline V gene are MDHEN and SYDVKM. V lost 3 bases, J lost 2 bases, and 12 bases lay in between. The CDR3 runs 15 residues. CDR3 region: CASSLMGENTDTQYF. As DNA, the CDR3 is TGTGCCAGCAGTTTGATGGGGGAAAACACAGATACGCAGTATTTT.

This clonotype was observed a few times. An end of the junction does not agree with germline; a read error may underlie this. This chain connects TRBV6-2 or TRBV6-3 to TRBJ2-1; 9 bases line up with TRBD2. This CDR3 contains 16 residues. Germline CDR1 MNHEY, CDR2 SVGEGT. The CDR3 sequence: CASKEREEGPYNEQFF. For the CDR3, the DNA is TGTGCTAGCAAAGAGCGGGAGGAAGGACCCTACAATGAGCAGTTCTTC.

The chain joins TRBV11-1 to TRBJ2-1, with TRBD2 identical over 13 bases. Trimming cost V 5 bases and J 5 bases; bases outside gene matches: 24. The CDR3 has 22 amino acids. Germline values: CDR1 SGHAT, CDR2 FQDESV (reference sequence). CDR3 amino acids: CASSRARTSGRYRLPSNNEQFF. The CDR3 nucleotides are TGTGCCAGCAGCCGCGCGAGGACTAGCGGGAGATATCGACTCCCAAGTAACAATGAGCAGTTCTTC.

The sample holds a few counts of this clonotype. J is TRBJ1-1 and V is TRBV12-3 or TRBV12-4; D is perhaps TRBD1 (6 bases). This CDR3 contains 12 residues. Deletions cut 5 bases from V and 7 bases from J, with 11 bases between. CDR3 DNA: TGTGCCAGCAGTCCAGGGGTAGGTGAAGCTTTCTTT. This gives the protein CASSPGVGEAFF.

The genes are TRBV4-3 and TRBJ2-7; D is undetermined. Germline loops: CDR1 LGHNA, CDR2 YSLEER. V was shortened by 4 bases and J by 6 bases, with 13 bases between the two germline ends. The CDR3 sequence is 13 residues long. The CDR3 is CASSPGITGEQYF. CDR3 DNA: TGCGCCAGCAGCCCTGGAATCACGGGCGAGCAGTACTTC.

The J gene is TRBJ2-1, the V gene TRBV6-5, with TRBD1 matching over 9 bases. The CDR3 extends over 15 amino acids. V was pared by 6 bases and J by 6 bases, with 9 bases of the junction left unmatched. Looked up from germline, CDR1 is MNHEY and CDR2 is SVGAGI. CDR3 loop: CASRVQGAQGNEQFF. The CDR3 nucleotides read TGTGCCAGCAGGGTACAGGGGGCGCAGGGCAATGAGCAGTTCTTC.